The 25 T cell receptor beta chains listed next were all sequenced from one sample in a study of T cells in Graves' hyperthyroidism and ophthalmopathy. Regions amplified from RNA transcripts were the TCR beta CDR3 regions. Initially, a first-round RT-PCR of the TCR CDR3 employed the HTBI primer set. TCRdb independently ran MiXCR on the multiplex PCR reads; one entry per CDR3 protein. The sample lists some 600,000 distinct CDR3 sequences; 11% to 15% were seen once. The specimen sequenced was blood. Every receptor here comes from a woman aged 25 to 39 with Graves' hyperthyroidism that later progressed to Graves' ophthalmopathy.

The J gene is TRBJ2-5, the V gene TRBV28; 10 bases agree with TRBD2. The V gene end was trimmed by 8 bases and the J gene end by 1 base; junction bases not matched to a gene: 7. Looked up from germline, CDR1 is MDHEN and CDR2 is SYDVKM. The CDR3 is made up of 15 amino acids. The chain's CDR3 is CASGVAGGPQETQYF. CDR3 bases: TGTGCCAGCGGAGTAGCGGGAGGCCCCCAAGAGACCCAGTACTTC.

This clonotype was detected many times. This chain uses TRBV28 with TRBJ2-5; TRBD2 aligns across 16 bases. Germline CDR1 MDHEN, CDR2 SYDVKM. The CDR3 sequence is 18 residues long. V shed 4 bases, J shed 5 bases, and the junction held 10 bases outside the gene matches. CDR3 loop: CASSWGLAGGPPLETQYF. The CDR3 region has the DNA TGTGCCAGCAGTTGGGGACTAGCGGGAGGGCCTCCTCTCGAGACCCAGTACTTC.

The rearrangement joins TRBV12-5 to TRBJ2-7; D unresolved. V lost 3 bases, J lost 2 bases, and 11 bases lay in between. The germline V gene has CDR1 LGHNT and CDR2 FRNRAP. The CDR3 consists of 14 residues. CDR3 protein: CASGFLDGTYEQYF. In nucleotides, the CDR3 is TGTGCTAGTGGTTTTCTGGACGGAACCTACGAGCAGTACTTC. The whole variable domain, filled in from reference TRBV12-5 and TRBJ2-7, reads DARVTQTPRHKVTEMGQEVTMRCQPILGHNTVFWYRQTMMQGLELLAYFRNRAPLDDSGMPKDRFSAEMPDATLATLKIQPSEPRDSAVYFCASGFLDGTYEQYFGPGTRLTVT.

At least ten counts were recorded for this clonotype. The V and J genes are TRBV11-2 and TRBJ2-2; either TRBD1 or TRBD2 may fit D (5 bases each). The ends were cut back, 10 bases at V and 1 base at J, with 13 bases in the middle. The CDR3 has 14 amino acids. CDR1 and CDR2 (germline): SGHAT, FQNNGV. The CDR3 spells CAILRDGNTGELFF. In DNA form, the CDR3 reads TGTGCCATCCTCCGGGACGGGAACACCGGGGAGCTGTTTTTT.

This clonotype occurred many times. This sequence joins TRBV6-5 and TRBJ1-2; no clear D gene. CDR3 size: 14 residues. Trimming removed 2 bases from V and 0 bases from J, with 7 bases in between. The germline CDR1 and CDR2 sequences are MNHEY and SVGAGI. This CDR3 reads CASSYVGANYGYTF. The CDR3 nucleotides read TGTGCCAGCAGTTACGTCGGAGCTAACTATGGCTACACCTTC.

This clonotype was picked up many times. The rearrangement joins TRBV20-1 to TRBJ1-1; D gene unclear. CDR3 length: 9 residues. Germline V gene lookup returns CDR1 DFQATT and CDR2 SNEGSKA (reference sequence). V lost 4 bases and J 6 bases, leaving 3 bases between the germline ends. The CDR3 is CSATPEAFF. CDR3 DNA: TGCAGTGCTACTCCTGAAGCTTTCTTT.

V usage is TRBV12-3 or TRBV12-4 and J usage is TRBJ1-1, with 10 bases aligning to TRBD1. V shed 5 bases, J shed 4 bases, and the junction held 10 bases outside the gene matches. The CDR3 length is 16 residues. The CDR3 coding sequence is TGTGCCAGCAGTCACGGGACAGGGGTAGATACCACTGAAGCTTTCTTT. This codes for CASSHGTGVDTTEAFF.

This clonotype came up many times. The rearrangement uses TRBV27 and TRBJ2-1; TRBD2 matches 9 bases. Germline-derived CDR1 and CDR2 are MNHEY and SMNVEV (reference sequence). The V segment lost 2 bases and the J segment 7 bases; nucleotides outside the gene matches: 9. The CDR3 extends over 16 amino acids. The CDR3 spells CASSLEGGLAGNEQFF. Here the CDR3 DNA reads TGTGCCAGCAGTTTAGAGGGAGGGCTAGCGGGAAATGAGCAGTTCTTC.

This clonotype has more than one count but fewer than ten. The chain uses TRBV20-1 and TRBJ1-2; 10 bases line up with TRBD1. V was clipped by 0 bases and J by 6 bases; unmatched bases: 4. From germline, CDR1 is DFQATT and CDR2 SNEGSKA (reference sequence). This CDR3 is built from 14 residues. The DNA of the CDR3 is TGCAGTGCTAGAGATCCAGGGACAGGGGATGGCTACACCTTC. This gives the protein CSARDPGTGDGYTF.

The table lists this clonotype with many counts. The chain uses TRBV5-1 and TRBJ1-1; TRBD1 is a possible D gene (6 bases). Germline V lookup: CDR1 SGHRS, CDR2 YFSETQ. The CDR3 runs to 15 residues. V was clipped by 4 bases and J by 10 bases, with 23 bases between them. CDR3 loop: CASSLGGTGWKSAFF. The CDR3 DNA reads as TGCGCCAGCAGCCTAGGGGGAACAGGGTGGAAATCAGCTTTCTTT. Complete variable domain (other parts from reference TRBV5-1 and TRBJ1-1): KAGVTQTPRYLIKTRGQQVTLSCSPISGHRSVSWYQQTPGQGLQFLFEYFSETQRNKGNFPGRFSGRQFSNSRSEMNVSTLELGDSALYLCASSLGGTGWKSAFFGQGTRLTVV.

CDR3 sequence: CASSEGGGRPGYERYV. CDR3 DNA: TGTGCCAGCAGTGAAGGGGGGGGGAGGCCTGGGTACGAGCGGTACGTC. The chain carries TRBV2 and TRBJ2-7; 7 bases match TRBD2. Germline V gene sequence: CDR1 SNHLY, CDR2 FYNNEI. The CDR3 length is 16 residues.

This clonotype occurred many times. The CDR3 reads CASSESRGGQETQYF. In DNA, the CDR3 is TGCGCCAGCAGTGAAAGCAGGGGTGGACAAGAGACCCAGTACTTC. The chain combines TRBV10-1 with TRBJ2-5; D may be TRBD1 (6 bases). Germline lookup yields CDR1 WNHNN and CDR2 SYGVQD (reference sequence). The CDR3 extends over 15 amino acids. V was trimmed by 3 bases and J by 2 bases, leaving 13 bases between them.

At least ten counts were recorded for this clonotype. V is TRBV19 and J is TRBJ1-5, with 7 positions matching TRBD1. This CDR3 is built from 14 residues. From germline, CDR1 is LNHDA and CDR2 SQIVND (reference sequence). The junction had 7 bases not matched to a gene; V was cut back by 6 bases and J by 5 bases. In DNA, the CDR3 is TGTGCCAGTAGCGAACAGGGGAGGGATCAGCCCCAGCATTTT. It codes for CASSEQGRDQPQHF.

This clonotype was recorded at least ten times. The V call is TRBV2, the J call TRBJ2-5, with 12 nucleotides matching TRBD1. Germline V gene data show CDR1 as SNHLY and CDR2 as FYNNEI. After removal of 9 bases from V and 4 bases from J, the junction contained 9 bases not matched to a gene. The CDR3 loop spans 15 amino acids. Here the CDR3 DNA reads TGTGCCAGAACTGACTGGGACAGGGGGCGAGAGACCCAGTACTTC. This codes for CARTDWDRGRETQYF.

This clonotype was found many times. The chain recombines TRBV28 with TRBJ2-7, with TRBD1 as a possible D gene (6 bases). This CDR3 region has 15 residues. V was pared by 3 bases and J by 0 bases, with 12 bases between. Germline assignment: CDR1 MDHEN and CDR2 SYDVKM. The CDR3 region has the DNA TGTGCCAGCAGTTTTGCCGGGACATCCTCCTACGAGCAGTACTTC. As protein: CASSFAGTSSYEQYF.

Details on this clonotype: A read error may explain this, as a much larger clone is one base away. The chain employs TRBV19 and TRBJ2-2, with D hard to call. The V end lost 3 bases, the J end lost 5 bases, and 10 bases lay between the germline ends. Germline values: CDR1 LNHDA, CDR2 SQIVND (reference sequence). The CDR3 totals 14 residues. The CDR3 DNA sequence: TGTGCCAGTAGTATTTATAAGAAAACCGGGGAGCTGTTTTTT. Protein: CASSIYKKTGELFF.

This clonotype occurred many times. This sequence joins TRBV28 and TRBJ1-5; the D gene is possibly TRBD1 (5 bases). V dropped 10 bases and J dropped 0 bases, with 22 bases sitting between them. This CDR3 spans 17 amino acids. CDR1 MDHEN and CDR2 SYDVKM come from the germline V gene. The CDR3 protein is CATCGWGSLYSNQPQHF. The DNA of the CDR3 is TGTGCCACCTGTGGATGGGGGTCCCTTTATAGCAATCAGCCCCAGCATTTT.

The CDR3 loop reads CSARDRGSEQYF. The CDR3 nucleotides are TGCAGTGCTCGGGACAGGGGAAGCGAGCAGTACTTC. The J gene is TRBJ2-7, the V gene TRBV20-1, with 10 bases aligning to TRBD1. Germline CDR1 is DFQATT and CDR2 is SNEGSKA (reference sequence). The CDR3 runs to 12 residues. V shed 5 bases and J 6 bases; nucleotides not matched to a gene: 4.

In its sample, this clonotype was seen a few times. This chain uses TRBV16 with TRBJ1-5, with 8 bases lining up with TRBD1. Germline trimming cut 3 bases from V and 6 bases from J; bases unmatched to any gene: 10. The CDR3 consists of 16 residues. Germline CDR1 and CDR2: KGHSY and FQNENV. This chain's CDR3 is CASSHLSDREGQPQHF. In DNA, the CDR3 is TGTGCCAGCAGCCACCTCTCGGACAGGGAGGGTCAGCCCCAGCATTTT.

This clonotype was observed many times. This chain connects TRBV2 to TRBJ2-3; D gene ambiguous. Germline lookup yields CDR1 SNHLY and CDR2 FYNNEI. Deletions cut 2 bases from V and 10 bases from J, with 10 bases between. The CDR3 is 12 amino acids. CDR3 amino acids: CASSEPMGPQYF. CDR3 nucleotide sequence: TGTGCCAGCAGTGAACCCATGGGCCCGCAGTATTTT.

This clonotype was seen at least ten times. The chain employs TRBV27 and TRBJ1-3, with D possibly matching TRBD1 (5 bases). The germline V gene encodes CDR1 MNHEY and CDR2 SMNVEV (reference sequence). V lost 5 bases and J 13 bases, leaving 18 bases between the germline ends. The CDR3 has 13 residues. CDR3 residues: CASSAFSGTEIYF. The DNA of the CDR3 is TGTGCCAGCAGTGCGTTCTCCGGGACCGAAATATATTTT.

The chain has TRBV3-1 and TRBJ2-6; TRBD2 matches 7 bases. V lost 1 base to trimming and J lost 2 bases; unmatched junction nucleotides: 2. CDR1 is LGHDT and CDR2 is YNNKEL in the germline V gene (reference sequence). This CDR3 has 16 residues. CDR3 loop: CASSQVGGAGANVLTF. The DNA of the CDR3 is TGTGCCAGCAGCCAAGTTGGGGGGGCTGGGGCCAACGTCCTGACTTTC. Supplemented by reference TRBV3-1 and TRBJ2-6, the full variable domain reads DTAVSQTPKYLVTQMGNDKSIKCEQNLGHDTMYWYKQDSKKFLKIMFSYNNKELIINETVPNRFSPKSPDKAHLNLHINSLELGDSAVYFCASSQVGGAGANVLTFGAGSRLTVL.

This clonotype was observed a few times. The J gene is TRBJ2-1, the V gene TRBV7-2; D call uncertain. Germline V gene data show CDR1 as SGHTA and CDR2 as FQGNSA. The CDR3 contains 14 residues. The V end lost 1 base, the J end lost 6 bases, and 10 bases lay between the germline ends. For the CDR3, the DNA is TGTGCCAGCAGCTTAGACGGGTTGGTCAATGAGCAGTTCTTC. Amino acid sequence: CASSLDGLVNEQFF.

The J gene is TRBJ1-1, the V gene TRBV20-1, with D unclear. This CDR3 contains 12 residues. CDR1 and CDR2 (germline): DFQATT, SNEGSKA (reference sequence). The V gene lost 0 bases and the J gene lost 10 bases, with 12 bases spanning the gap. CDR3: CSAREPRVGAFF. The CDR3, as DNA: TGCAGTGCTAGAGAGCCCCGGGTCGGAGCTTTCTTT.

This clonotype was observed many times. The chain combines TRBV7-2 with TRBJ2-7; 8 bases line up with TRBD2. The germline V gene has CDR1 SGHTA and CDR2 FQGNSA. V was pared by 3 bases and J by 0 bases, with 4 bases of the junction left unmatched. This CDR3 spans 15 amino acids. The CDR3 loop is CASSFSSGTSYEQYF. The CDR3 nucleotides are TGTGCCAGCAGCTTTAGTAGCGGGACCTCCTACGAGCAGTACTTC.